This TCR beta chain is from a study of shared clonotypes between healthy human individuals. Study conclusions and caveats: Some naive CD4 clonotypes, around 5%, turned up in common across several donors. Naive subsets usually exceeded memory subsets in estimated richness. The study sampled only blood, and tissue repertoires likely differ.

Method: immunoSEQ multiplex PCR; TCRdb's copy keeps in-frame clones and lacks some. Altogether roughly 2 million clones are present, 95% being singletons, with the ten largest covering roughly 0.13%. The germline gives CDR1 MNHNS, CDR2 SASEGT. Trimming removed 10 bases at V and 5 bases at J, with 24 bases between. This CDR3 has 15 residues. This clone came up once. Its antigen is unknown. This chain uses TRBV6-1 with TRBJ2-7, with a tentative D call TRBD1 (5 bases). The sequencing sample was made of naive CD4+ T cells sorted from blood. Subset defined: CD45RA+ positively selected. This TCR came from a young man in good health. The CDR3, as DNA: TGTGCCACCTCTTTAACCCCTGCCAGGGCCAACGAGCAGTACTTC. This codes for CATSLTPARANEQYF.